These 8 T cell receptor beta chains were all obtained from the same sample, sequenced in a study of blood T cell repertoires in COVID-19. Using immunoSEQ multiplex PCR, the repertoire was profiled, and TCRdb retains in-frame clones only, with some absent. The sample includes a few hundred thousand clones, 75% to 90% of them seen just once. Source material: PBMCs or T cells enriched from blood (not recorded which). The receptors were sampled from a woman aged 25 to 39 who had recovered from COVID-19.

The V call is TRBV7-9, the J call TRBJ1-5; D not resolved. Germline V gives CDR1 SEHNR, CDR2 FQNEAQ (reference sequence). V was pared by 5 bases and J by 6 bases, with 20 bases between. The CDR3 runs 16 residues. CDR3 sequence reads: CASSQAGGLGVQPQHF. DNA for the CDR3: TGTGCCAGCAGCCAGGCGGGAGGGCTGGGAGTTCAGCCCCAGCATTTT.

The J gene is TRBJ1-3, the V gene TRBV15; tentative D call: TRBD1 (6 bases). CDR1 and CDR2 from the germline V gene are LNHNV and YYDKDF (reference sequence). The CDR3 totals 17 residues. Trimming stripped 2 bases from V and 0 bases from J, with 14 bases between. The CDR3 loop reads CATSRSPDRFSGNTIYF. CDR3 DNA sequence: TGTGCCACCAGCAGATCCCCGGACAGATTCTCTGGAAACACCATATATTTT.

The table lists this clone with a count of one. V and J are TRBV5-4 and TRBJ2-7, with 9 bases identical to TRBD1. Germline values: CDR1 SGHNT, CDR2 YYREEE (reference sequence). J lost 2 bases, V lost 0 bases, and 0 bases had no gene match. This CDR3 is 14 amino acids long. As DNA, the CDR3 is TGTGCCAGCAGCTTGGGGGACAGGGCCTACGAGCAGTACTTC. Translation gives CASSLGDRAYEQYF.

This rearrangement joins TRBV6-6 to TRBJ2-7, with TRBD2 as a possible D gene (6 bases). CDR1 is MNHNY, CDR2 SVGAGI, per germline (reference sequence). The V end was cut by 2 bases, the J end by 2 bases, with 13 bases between. There are 15 residues in the CDR3. CDR3 protein: CASSYRTSRTYEQYF. For the CDR3, the DNA is TGTGCCAGCAGTTACCGCACTAGCAGGACCTACGAGCAGTACTTC.

The rearrangement uses TRBV9 and TRBJ1-5, with TRBD1 identical over 7 bases. The CDR3 contains 15 residues. CDR1 SGDLS and CDR2 YYNGEE come from the germline V gene. Losses at the gene ends were 4 bases for V and 5 bases for J; bases not matched to a gene: 9. The CDR3 loop is CASSMTGQRDQPQHF. CDR3 coding DNA: TGTGCCAGCAGCATGACAGGGCAAAGGGATCAGCCCCAGCATTTT.

This chain uses TRBV5-1 with TRBJ2-5, with D unclear. The CDR3 length is 15 residues. The germline CDR1 and CDR2 sequences are SGHRS and YFSETQ. V gave up 0 bases and J gave up 5 bases, with 14 bases separating them. This CDR3 reads CASSLAPEMRETQYF. CDR3 bases: TGCGCCAGCAGCTTGGCACCCGAAATGAGGGAGACCCAGTACTTC.

CDR3 coding DNA: TGTGCCAGCAGGTATCGGGAGGCACCGGGCCGGCGGGAAGCTGAAGCTTTCTTT. The encoded protein is CASRYREAPGRREAEAFF. The genes are TRBV7-2 and TRBJ1-1; no definite D call. The CDR3 runs to 18 residues. V lost 6 bases and J 6 bases, leaving 29 bases between the germline ends. Germline V gives CDR1 SGHTA, CDR2 FQGNSA.

In this sample, this clone turned up a few times. The J gene is TRBJ1-6, the V gene TRBV27, with TRBD1 matching over 9 bases. CDR3 length: 15 amino acids. Germline V gene lookup returns CDR1 MNHEY and CDR2 SMNVEV (reference sequence). The V gene end was trimmed by 3 bases and the J gene end by 7 bases; junction bases not matched to a gene: 4. The DNA for the CDR3 is TGTGCCAGCAGTTTTAGGGGACAGGGAAATTCACCCCTCCACTTT. This codes for CASSFRGQGNSPLHF.